A selection of T cell receptor beta chains follows, all from one sample in a study of T cells in Graves' hyperthyroidism and ophthalmopathy. TCRdb re-called the multiplex PCR reads with MiXCR, one entry per CDR3 protein. This table holds fewer than 900,000 distinct CDR3 sequences, 18% found once. The sequenced material came from blood. All receptors derive from a woman in her 50s with Graves' hyperthyroidism that later progressed to Graves' ophthalmopathy. The CDR3 runs from the conserved cysteine through the conserved F or W. A D gene is named only where the DNA matches it firmly. The size field is filled for only some rows; it gives once, few, many or a size class.

>.|many|TRBJ1-2|TRBV20-1
CSAMTALGYTF
TGCAGTGCCATGACAGCGCTAGGCTACACCTTC
>TRBD1|.|TRBJ1-4|TRBV7-2
CASSTPGGLREKLFF
TGTGCCAGCAGCACCCCAGGGGGCCTTCGTGAAAAACTGTTTTTT
>.|many|TRBJ2-7|TRBV6-1
CASSTQGVWTYEQYF
TGTGCCAGCAGTACCCAGGGAGTTTGGACCTACGAGCAGTACTTC
>.|many|TRBJ1-5|TRBV6-1
CASRLTVNQPQHF
TGTGCCAGCAGACTGACAGTCAATCAGCCCCAGCATTTT
>.|many|TRBJ2-2|TRBV6-1
CASSRTNTGELFF
TGTGCCAGCAGCCGAACGAACACCGGGGAGCTGTTTTTT
>.|many|TRBJ2-7|TRBV7-9
CASSLSDSYEQYF
TGTGCCAGCAGCTTGTCCGACAGCTACGAGCAGTACTTC
>.|.|TRBJ1-4|TRBV4-1
CASSQGVISLRFATNEKLFF
TGCGCCAGCAGCCAGGGGGTTATCTCTTTACGGTTTGCAACTAATGAAAAACTGTTTTTT
>.|.|TRBJ1-3|TRBV19
CASSIAGHLSGNTIYF
TGTGCCAGTAGTATTGCGGGACACCTCTCTGGAAACACCATATATTTT
>.|few|TRBJ1-5|TRBV30
CAWSAAGTSGQPQHF
TGTGCCTGGAGTGCGGCCGGGACCTCGGGGCAGCCCCAGCATTTT
>.|many|TRBJ2-1|TRBV27
CASSPRGWDGPYNEQFF
TGTGCCAGCAGTCCCCGCGGCTGGGACGGACCCTACAATGAGCAGTTCTTC
>.|many|TRBJ2-3|TRBV28
CASSFGLATDTQYF
TGTGCCAGCAGTTTTGGCCTAGCGACAGATACGCAGTATTTT
>TRBD2|.|TRBJ2-7|TRBV6-1
CASSDLLAFEQYF
TGTGCCAGCAGTGACCTACTAGCGTTCGAGCAGTACTTC
>TRBD1|few|TRBJ2-5|TRBV5-8
CASSAYGTGGAQTQYF
TGTGCCAGCAGTGCCTATGGGACAGGGGGCGCGCAGACCCAGTACTTC
>.|.|TRBJ1-4|TRBV15
CATSRWLSNEKLFF
TGTGCCACCAGCAGATGGTTATCGAATGAAAAACTGTTTTTT
>TRBD1|few|TRBJ2-7|TRBV29-1
CSVYDRDRGDYEQYF
TGCAGCGTTTATGACCGGGACAGGGGCGACTACGAGCAGTACTTC
>.|.|TRBJ1-6|TRBV4-2
CASSQGWLSPLHF
TGTGCCAGCAGCCAAGGGTGGTTATCACCCCTCCACTTT